This T cell receptor beta chain is from a study of blood T cell repertoires in COVID-19. The CDR3 contains 12 residues. Germline V gene lookup returns CDR1 SGHNT and CDR2 YYREEE (reference sequence). V was pared by 4 bases and J by 3 bases, with 7 bases between. Per the authors' pipeline: The assay estimated nucleated cells by amplifying reference gene primers. This table comes from immunoSEQ multiplex PCR, and its TCRdb copy is limited to in-frame clones, with some not included. For V, J and clone size, that table is used; D and trimming come from the DNA. The table shows about 260,000 clones, with 75% to 90% occurring only once. In the 2 weeks before study entry, exposed participants met a COVID-19 case, which was PCR-confirmed or clinician-diagnosed.

Input material: PBMCs or T cells enriched from blood (not recorded which). The source is a man aged 50 to 60 who had been exposed to COVID-19. The chain employs TRBV5-4 and TRBJ1-2; perhaps TRBD1 as D (5 bases). The CDR3 nucleotides are TGTGCCAGCAGCAGCAGGGACTATGGCTACACCTTC. This encodes CASSSRDYGYTF.